A single sample gave rise to the 18 T cell receptor beta chains below, sequenced in a study of T cells in women clearing cervical HPV infection (dated by TCRdb to about 2018). Receptor libraries were prepared by the immunoSEQ multiplex PCR assay. TCRdb carries this immuneACCESS record with in-frame sequences only. Its versions omit some clonotypes, under half of them owing to an unresolved V gene in the studies checked, with the rest unexplained. The sample's table covers around 31,000 clones. More than 3.5% of the sample is taken by the ten largest. The specimen was blood buffy coat. The receptors come from a woman between 18 and 75 years old with a cervical HPV16 infection that either progressed to CIN3+ or cleared (not recorded which).

About this clone: Read sequence stops 3 residues before the CDR3 end, and the germline J gene provides the missing end. This sequence joins TRBV6-2 or TRBV6-3 and TRBJ2-4; no clear D gene. CDR1 MNHEY and CDR2 SVGEGT come from the germline V gene. The CDR3 is 15 amino acids. CDR3 region: CASSYSTGKYYGQYF. Partial CDR3 DNA: TGTGCCAGCAGTTACTCGACCGGAAAGTACTATGGT.

With respect to this clone: The read finishes 3 residues shy of the CDR3 end, and the germline J gene is used to complete it. The chain is built from TRBV18 and TRBJ1-2, with TRBD1 matching over 7 bases. Germline CDR1 reads KGHSH; CDR2 reads LQKENI. There are 12 residues in the CDR3. Incomplete CDR3 DNA: TGTGCCAGCTCACAGGGGGCCTACGAC. Translated: CASSQGAYD. The entire CDR3 protein is CASSQGAYDYTF.

As concerns this clone: The observed sequence ends 3 residues before the CDR3 terminus, with the missing tail filled in from the germline J gene. V usage is TRBV7-8 and J usage is TRBJ1-3, with a weak D call TRBD1 (6 bases). V lost 5 bases, J lost 0 bases, and 20 bases lay in between. CDR1 SGHVS and CDR2 FQNEAQ come from the germline V gene. This CDR3 spans 18 amino acids. The DNA read from the CDR3 is TGTGCCAGCAGCCTAGGACTGACAGGTCCGAGCTCTGGAAACACC. This translates into CASSLGLTGPSSGNT. The CDR3 in full is CASSLGLTGPSSGNTIYF.

Worth noting for this clone: Coverage ceases 3 residues before the CDR3 finishes, and the germline J gene fills in the end. J is TRBJ1-1 and V is TRBV18, with 7 nucleotides matching TRBD1. CDR3 length: 15 amino acids. The V segment lost 4 bases and the J segment 4 bases; nucleotides outside the gene matches: 9. Germline CDR1 KGHSH, CDR2 LQKENI. The CDR3 sequence: CASSQGQLEGTEAFF. The CDR3 bases that were read are TGTGCCAGCTCACAGGGACAGCTCGAGGGCACTGAA.

Worth noting for this clone: Read coverage stops 3 residues before the CDR3 terminus; the germline J gene supplies the remainder. V and J are TRBV7-6 and TRBJ2-2; TRBD2 might be the D (6 bases). CDR1 is SGHVS, CDR2 FNYEAQ, per germline. Trimming left V 5 bases short and J 1 base short, with 8 bases between. The CDR3 spans 14 residues. The CDR3 DNA, read in part, is TGTGCCAGCAGCCTGCGGGAGAACACCGGGGAG. Translating gives CASSLRENTGE. The full CDR3 protein reads CASSLRENTGELFF.

With respect to this clone: The read terminates 3 residues ahead of where the CDR3 ends, so the germline J gene completes it. The chain uses TRBV20-1 and TRBJ2-3; 7 bases are a match to TRBD2. CDR3 length equals 15 residues. V was pared by 5 bases and J by 0 bases, with 8 bases of the junction left unmatched. Per the germline V gene, CDR1 is DFQATT and CDR2 is SNEGSKA (reference sequence). The CDR3 DNA, read in part, is TGCAGTGCTCCGCCGCCGCGGGGGAGCACAGATACG. As protein: CSAPPPRGSTDT. Given in full, the CDR3 is CSAPPPRGSTDTQYF.

The sequenced part of the CDR3 DNA is TGCAGTGCTAGAGGGGGTAGTGCGGGCAGGGGTGGCGGTAGGAACACTGAA. Translated, it gives CSARGGSAGRGGGRNTE. The CDR3 in full is CSARGGSAGRGGGRNTEAFF. V gene TRBV20-1 combines with J gene TRBJ1-1; tentatively, D is TRBD1 (6 bases). The read finishes 3 residues shy of the CDR3 end, and the germline J gene is used to complete it. CDR1 and CDR2 (germline): DFQATT, SNEGSKA (reference sequence). The CDR3 is 20 residues long. V lost 1 base to trimming and J lost 1 base, with 28 bases between them.

On this clone: The sequence runs out 3 residues before the end of the CDR3; the remainder is reconstructed from the germline J gene. J is TRBJ1-1 and V is TRBV6-2 or TRBV6-3; tentative D call: TRBD1 (6 bases). The V end lost 0 bases, the J end lost 0 bases, and 8 bases lay between the germline ends. Germline lookup yields CDR1 MNHEY and CDR2 SVGEGT. The CDR3 length is 15 residues. The CDR3 bases that were read are TGTGCCAGCAGTTACTCCGGACAGTTGAACACTGAA. This encodes CASSYSGQLNTE. The whole CDR3 reads CASSYSGQLNTEAFF.

Comment on this clone: The CDR3 end falls 3 residues outside the read, so it is completed with the germline J gene. V and J are TRBV5-1 and TRBJ2-5; TRBD2 aligns across 7 bases. V lost 6 bases and J lost 5; bases outside the gene matches: 4. The CDR3 length is 12 residues. Per germline, CDR1 SGHRS and CDR2 YFSETQ. CDR3 loop: CASTPGGETQYF. The CDR3 DNA, read in part, is TGCGCCAGCACCCCCGGGGGGGAGACC.

A word on this clone: The read terminates 3 residues before the CDR3 end, so the remaining end is supplied by the germline J gene. The chain combines TRBV19 with TRBJ2-1, with 9 positions matching TRBD2. This CDR3 is 14 amino acids long. Germline CDR1 LNHDA, CDR2 SQIVND (reference sequence). Trimming at V came to 4 bases and at J to 8 bases, leaving 6 bases not matched to a gene. The CDR3 bases that were read are TGTGCCAGTAGTAGCGGGAGGGCCGGGGATGAG. Translated, it gives CASSSGRAGDE. The whole CDR3 region reads CASSSGRAGDEQFF.

Details on this clone: The read is 3 residues too short to cover the CDR3 end, so that end is filled in from the germline J gene. The chain employs TRBV19 and TRBJ1-6; no clear D gene. The CDR3 is made up of 16 amino acids. V was trimmed by 3 bases and J by 0 bases, leaving 9 bases between them. CDR1 LNHDA and CDR2 SQIVND come from the germline V gene (reference sequence). The CDR3 loop is CASSIRARSYNSPLHF. The CDR3 DNA, read in part, is TGTGCCAGTAGTATTAGGGCTCGCTCCTATAATTCACCC.

A remark on this clone: Its ends do not fully match the called genes, so a read error is possible. The CDR3 end lies 3 residues beyond the end of the read and is filled in from the germline J gene. Other nucleotide sequences in the sample specify the same CDR3. This chain uses TRBV19 with TRBJ1-3; D possibly corresponds to TRBD1 (6 bases). CDR3 length equals 14 residues. Germline-derived CDR1 and CDR2 are LNHDA and SQIVND (reference sequence). This chain's CDR3 is CASRPGQAANTIYF. The CDR3 bases that were read are TGTGCCAGCCGCCCGGGACAAGCGGCCAACACT.

Worth noting for this clone: The sequenced fragment ends 3 residues before the CDR3 boundary, so the rest is inferred from the germline J gene. The V gene is TRBV11-2, the J gene TRBJ1-3; 8 positions match TRBD1. V was clipped by 3 bases and J by 0 bases; unmatched bases: 1. The length of the CDR3 is 15 residues. The germline gives CDR1 SGHAT, CDR2 FQNNGV. CDR3 bases read: TGTGCCAGCAGCTTCGGACAGGGCTCTGGAAACACC. Encoded protein: CASSFGQGSGNT. The entire CDR3 protein is CASSFGQGSGNTIYF.

CDR3 bases read: TGCAGTTCACAGGGGGCGCTGGAGACC. Translating it yields CSSQGALET. The CDR3, in full, reads CSSQGALETQYF. The chain couples TRBV20-1 to TRBJ2-5, with TRBD1 matching over 9 bases. Read coverage stops 3 residues before the CDR3 terminus; the germline J gene supplies the remainder. Germline V lookup: CDR1 DFQATT, CDR2 SNEGSKA (reference sequence). This CDR3 has 12 residues. J was trimmed by 5 bases and V by 8 bases; bases with no gene match: 6.

About this clone itself: Read coverage stops 3 residues before the CDR3 terminus; the germline J gene supplies the remainder. The V and J genes are TRBV7-8 and TRBJ1-5, with D uncertain. Between the trimmed V and J ends, which lost 0 bases and 6 bases, there was a span of 6 bases. This CDR3 is built from 13 residues. CDR1 is SGHVS, CDR2 FQNEAQ, per germline. The sequenced CDR3 bases are TGTGCCAGCAGCTTAGCGCACACTCAGCCC. Protein: CASSLAHTQP. The entire CDR3 protein is CASSLAHTQPQHF.

Remarks on this clone: The DNA ends 3 residues before the CDR3 does, and the rest of the CDR3 is filled in from the germline J gene. This sequence joins TRBV10-1 and TRBJ2-3; 7 nucleotides match TRBD2. This CDR3 spans 15 amino acids. The V gene end was trimmed by 1 base and the J gene end by 2 bases; junction bases not matched to a gene: 3. Germline CDR1 is WNHNN and CDR2 is SYGVQD (reference sequence). The covered CDR3 bases are TGCGCCAGCAGTGAGTACCGGGGGGTCACAGATACG. Protein product: CASSEYRGVTDT. The whole CDR3 sequence is CASSEYRGVTDTQYF.

To note about this clone: At the DNA level, this CDR3 is encoded by other sequences in the same sample as well. This chain's CDR3 is CASNLHGGSDTQYF. The sequenced CDR3 bases are TGCGCCAGCAACCTGCACGGGGGATCGGATACG. The chain carries TRBV5-1 and TRBJ2-3, with D possibly matching TRBD2 (6 bases). Read data end 3 residues before the CDR3 end; the end is taken from the germline J gene. Trimming took 6 bases from V and 6 from J, leaving 17 bases between them. This CDR3 comprises 14 residues. CDR1 SGHRS and CDR2 YFSETQ come from the germline V gene.

Points on this clone: The read halts 3 residues ahead of the CDR3 end, with the missing end drawn from the germline J gene. Other DNA variants within this sample encode the same CDR3. This chain links TRBV7-6 with TRBJ1-2; 9 bases agree with TRBD1. This CDR3 has 11 amino acids. Germline CDR1 is SGHVS and CDR2 is FNYEAQ. CDR3 DNA, as far as it was read: TGTGCCACCCGGACAGGGGACGGA. Translated: CATRTGDG. The complete CDR3 protein is CATRTGDGYTF.